A single sample is the source of the 30 T cell receptor beta chains below, sequenced in a study of cytomegalovirus exposure and HLA in healthy donors. PCR was performed using 60 Vbeta and 13 Jbeta primers. Clones were read by immunoSEQ multiplex PCR, and TCRdb kept only the in-frame ones, dropping some. The sample carries some 94,000 clones, over 65% recorded once. The sequenced sample consisted of PBMCs. The receptors come from a man between 35 and 55 years old in good health and CMV-seronegative.

The CDR3, as DNA: TGCGCCAGCAGCCAAGAAAGGGGTATCAGGAACACTGAAGCTTTCTTT. Amino acid sequence: CASSQERGIRNTEAFF. The rearrangement uses TRBV4-1 and TRBJ1-1, with D perhaps TRBD1 (5 bases). Germline CDR1 reads MGHRA; CDR2 reads YSYEKL. V was trimmed by 0 bases and J by 1 base, leaving 12 bases between them. The CDR3 spans 16 residues.

This clone was seen a single time. The V gene is TRBV28, the J gene TRBJ1-4; D unresolved. The CDR3 sequence is 13 residues long. Germline CDR1 MDHEN, CDR2 SYDVKM. V lost 6 bases to trimming and J lost 4 bases, with 9 bases between them. CDR3 loop: CASSPSGNEKLFF. In nucleotides, the CDR3 is TGTGCCAGCAGCCCCTCGGGTAATGAAAAACTGTTTTTT.

The rearrangement links TRBV28 to TRBJ1-2; no clear D gene. V lost 1 base and J lost 8, with 11 bases in between. This CDR3 spans 13 amino acids. Germline V lookup: CDR1 MDHEN, CDR2 SYDVKM. The chain's CDR3 is CASSLFGEKGYTF. The CDR3 bases are TGTGCCAGCAGTTTATTCGGGGAGAAGGGCTACACCTTC.

The genes are TRBV7-2 and TRBJ2-1, with TRBD2 identical over 13 bases. The CDR3 is made up of 17 amino acids. Germline CDR1 is SGHTA and CDR2 is FQGNSA. Losses at the gene ends were 5 bases for V and 5 bases for J; bases not matched to a gene: 9. The CDR3 loop reads CASSLRGGLAGDNEQFF. The CDR3 DNA is TGTGCCAGCAGCCTAAGGGGAGGACTAGCGGGGGACAATGAGCAGTTCTTC. Complete variable domain (other parts from reference TRBV7-2 and TRBJ2-1): GAGVSQSPSNKVTEKGKDVELRCDPISGHTALYWYRQSLGQGLEFLIYFQGNSAPDKSGLPSDRFSAERTGGSVSTLTIQRTQQEDSAVYLCASSLRGGLAGDNEQFFGPGTRLTVL.

This chain uses TRBV30 with TRBJ1-5; D gene unclear. Trimming took off 5 bases at V and 3 bases at J, with 11 bases between the two ends. This CDR3 is 13 amino acids long. CDR1 GTSNPN and CDR2 SVGIG come from the germline V gene (reference sequence). The CDR3 DNA reads TGTGCCTGGTCCGGAGTGCTCAATCAGCCCCAGCATTTT. Amino acid sequence: CAWSGVLNQPQHF.

This clone was seen only once. This rearrangement joins TRBV5-6 to TRBJ2-7, with 8 bases identical to TRBD2. The CDR3 has 15 amino acids. Unmatched junction bases numbered 11, after V lost 4 bases and J lost 5 bases. Germline V gives CDR1 SGHDT, CDR2 YYEEEE. Here the CDR3 DNA reads TGTGCCAGCAGCCCCGATCAGCGGGAGTTTCACGAGCAGTACTTC. Protein sequence: CASSPDQREFHEQYF.

This chain links TRBV7-6 with TRBJ1-2, with D possibly being TRBD1 (5 bases). The germline V and J ends were trimmed by 2 bases and 8 bases, with 9 bases remaining between them. Germline CDR1 is SGHVS and CDR2 is FNYEAQ. The CDR3 is 12 amino acids. The CDR3 here is CASSLQPGGYTF. CDR3 in DNA: TGTGCCAGCAGCTTACAGCCAGGGGGCTACACCTTC. Using reference TRBV7-6 and TRBJ1-2 for the parts outside the CDR3, the full variable domain is GAGVSQSPRYKVTKRGQDVALRCDPISGHVSLYWYRQALGQGPEFLTYFNYEAQQDKSGLPNDRFSAERPEGSISTLTIQRTEQRDSAMYRCASSLQPGGYTFGSGTRLTVV.

This clone was counted a single time. The rearrangement uses TRBV5-4 and TRBJ1-4; a weak D match, TRBD1 (5 bases). Trimming took off 2 bases at V and 4 bases at J, with 12 bases between the two ends. Germline CDR1 reads SGHNT; CDR2 reads YYREEE (reference sequence). This CDR3 is built from 15 residues. CDR3 bases: TGTGCCAGCAGCTTCGGGCAGGGTGTTAATGAAAAACTGTTTTTT. Translated: CASSFGQGVNEKLFF.

CDR3 in amino acids: CASSPRTRMNTEAFF. CDR3 sequence (DNA): TGTGCCAGCAGTCCGCGTACCCGCATGAACACTGAAGCTTTCTTT. This rearrangement joins TRBV28 to TRBJ1-1, with unresolved D. The CDR3 runs to 15 residues. V lost 5 bases to trimming and J lost 0 bases, with 13 bases between them. CDR1 MDHEN and CDR2 SYDVKM come from the germline V gene. Looking up the rest from reference TRBV28 and TRBJ1-1 gives the full variable domain: DVKVTQSSRYLVKRTGEKVFLECVQDMDHENMFWYRQDPGLGLRLIYFSYDVKMKEKGDIPEGYSVSREKKERFSLILESASTNQTSMYLCASSPRTRMNTEAFFGQGTRLTVV.

The chain couples TRBV5-1 to TRBJ2-3, with 9 bases aligning to TRBD2. J lost 2 bases, V lost 4 bases, and 8 bases had no gene match. CDR3 length: 16 residues. CDR1 and CDR2 from the germline V gene are SGHRS and YFSETQ. The CDR3 reads CASSVTSGPFTDTQYF. CDR3 DNA sequence: TGCGCCAGCAGCGTGACTAGCGGACCATTCACAGATACGCAGTATTTT.

The V call is TRBV6-5, the J call TRBJ1-6, with 9 bases matching TRBD1. Germline V lookup: CDR1 MNHEY, CDR2 SVGAGI. The CDR3 extends over 13 amino acids. J gave up 8 bases and V 5 bases, and 1 base lay outside the gene matches. CDR3 region: CASSDRGDSPLHF. The DNA of the CDR3 is TGTGCCAGCAGTGACAGGGGGGATTCACCCCTCCACTTT.

This clone was recorded only once. J is TRBJ2-1 and V is TRBV7-9; 7 bases map to TRBD1. J was trimmed by 2 bases and V by 0 bases; bases with no gene match: 13. Germline V gene sequence: CDR1 SEHNR, CDR2 FQNEAQ (reference sequence). There are 19 residues in the CDR3. The CDR3 spells CASSLALGGYAEAYNEQFF. The DNA of the CDR3 is TGTGCCAGCAGCTTAGCGCTAGGGGGCTACGCCGAAGCCTACAATGAGCAGTTCTTC.

The chain uses TRBV5-1 and TRBJ1-1; possible D gene TRBD1, 5 bases. CDR3 size: 14 residues. V shed 0 bases and J shed 2 bases, with 8 bases lying between them. Germline V gives CDR1 SGHRS, CDR2 YFSETQ. DNA for the CDR3: TGCGCCAGCAGCTTGGAGGGGATCAACACTGAAGCTTTCTTT. Residues: CASSLEGINTEAFF. The complete variable domain, with remaining parts taken from reference TRBV5-1 and TRBJ1-1, reads KAGVTQTPRYLIKTRGQQVTLSCSPISGHRSVSWYQQTPGQGLQFLFEYFSETQRNKGNFPGRFSGRQFSNSRSEMNVSTLELGDSALYLCASSLEGINTEAFFGQGTRLTVV.

The J gene is TRBJ2-3, the V gene TRBV10-3, with TRBD2 matching over 9 bases. The V gene's germline CDR1 is ENHRY and CDR2 SYGVKD. The CDR3 has 15 amino acids. V shed 2 bases, J shed 3 bases, and the junction held 3 bases outside the gene matches. CDR3 sequence: CAISEGGRETDTQYF. CDR3 in DNA: TGTGCCATCAGTGAGGGCGGGAGGGAGACAGATACGCAGTATTTT.

The chain carries TRBV5-1 and TRBJ2-7; D might be TRBD2 (6 bases). From germline, CDR1 is SGHRS and CDR2 YFSETQ. This CDR3 contains 15 residues. Trimming stripped 3 bases from V and 6 bases from J, with 19 bases between. The CDR3 protein is CASSSTGTPLSEQYF. The DNA of the CDR3 is TGCGCCAGCAGCTCGACCGGGACTCCCCTTTCCGAGCAGTACTTC.

The gene calls are TRBV5-4 and TRBJ2-5; D may be TRBD2 (5 bases). The V end lost 0 bases, the J end lost 2 bases, and 8 bases lay between the germline ends. In germline, CDR1 is SGHNT, CDR2 YYREEE (reference sequence). The CDR3 consists of 14 residues. The CDR3, as DNA: TGTGCCAGCAGCTTGGGTTCGGGGCAAGAGACCCAGTACTTC. Translated: CASSLGSGQETQYF.

The rearrangement links TRBV5-6 to TRBJ1-1, with TRBD1 identical over 11 bases. Unmatched junction bases numbered 7, after V lost 2 bases and J lost 1 base. Germline V CDR1 and CDR2: SGHDT, YYEEEE. This CDR3 is 17 amino acids long. The CDR3 DNA reads as TGTGCCAGCAGCTTCCGGGACAGGGGGATCGGGAACACTGAAGCTTTCTTT. Residues: CASSFRDRGIGNTEAFF.

The chain recombines TRBV27 with TRBJ1-6; 9 positions agree with TRBD1. This CDR3 comprises 13 residues. Trimming took 4 bases from V and 9 from J; bases not matched to a gene: 1. The germline V gene has CDR1 MNHEY and CDR2 SMNVEV (reference sequence). CDR3 protein: CASSWDRASPLHF. The DNA of the CDR3 is TGTGCCAGCAGTTGGGACAGGGCTTCACCCCTCCACTTT.

V usage is TRBV10-2 and J usage is TRBJ2-7, with a possible D match to TRBD1 (5 bases). The CDR3 is made up of 11 amino acids. Trimming pared 8 bases from V and 3 bases from J, leaving 8 bases between. Germline V lookup: CDR1 WSHSY, CDR2 SAAADI. The chain's CDR3 is CASSDSYEQYF. CDR3 bases: TGCGCCAGCTCCGACAGCTACGAGCAGTACTTC.

The rearrangement uses TRBV4-2 and TRBJ1-2; D gene ambiguous. CDR1 is LGHNA and CDR2 is YNFKEQ in the germline V gene. This CDR3 has 16 residues. Deletions cut 7 bases from V and 4 bases from J, with 22 bases between. CDR3 loop: CASTQAGGPVFYGYTF. For the CDR3, the DNA is TGTGCCAGCACTCAGGCGGGAGGGCCGGTGTTCTATGGCTACACCTTC.

CDR3: CASRQTGGETQYF. The CDR3 DNA follows: TGTGCCAGTAGACAGACAGGCGGAGAGACCCAGTACTTC. This chain connects TRBV19 to TRBJ2-5; the D gene is possibly TRBD1 (6 bases). This CDR3 is built from 13 residues. V lost 6 bases to trimming and J lost 4 bases, with 12 bases between them. In germline, CDR1 is LNHDA, CDR2 SQIVND (reference sequence).

The chain has TRBV29-1 and TRBJ2-1, with 7 bases aligning to TRBD1. The CDR3 loop spans 16 amino acids. Germline V gene lookup returns CDR1 SQVTM and CDR2 ANQGSEA. J gave up 4 bases and V 8 bases, and 17 bases lay outside the gene matches. The CDR3 nucleotides read TGCAGCATCCCCGGGCCCGGGACAGTCCTTTACAATGAGCAGTTCTTC. It yields the protein CSIPGPGTVLYNEQFF.

DNA for the CDR3: TGTGCCAGCAGCAAAGCGCAAGTACCGACAGGGGAGCAGTTCTTC. This translates into CASSKAQVPTGEQFF. The V and J genes are TRBV21-1 and TRBJ2-1; the listed D gene, TRBD1, was not tested against the DNA. TRBV21-1 is tagged as a pseudogene. There are 15 residues in the CDR3.

The chain is built from TRBV5-1 and TRBJ1-6; 10 bases map to TRBD1. The ends lost 1 base at V and 9 bases at J; junction bases unmatched: 4. The CDR3 length is 15 residues. The germline CDR1 and CDR2 sequences are SGHRS and YFSETQ. The CDR3 DNA sequence: TGCGCCAGCAGCTTGACCGGGACAGGGGCTTCACCCCTCCACTTT. Its translation is CASSLTGTGASPLHF.

This clone was seen just once. At one end the junction does not follow the germline gene, possibly because of a read error. Other DNA sequences in the same sample also yield this CDR3. The gene calls are TRBV10-3 and TRBJ1-1; TRBD1 matches at 7 bases. This CDR3 is built from 15 residues. Germline V CDR1 and CDR2: ENHRY, SYGVKD. Here the CDR3 DNA reads TGCGCCACCCGGCCCACAGGGGCCTCGAACACTGAAGCTTTCTTT. This gives the protein CATRPTGASNTEAFF.

The chain has TRBV21-1 and TRBJ2-7; the table's D call, TRBD1, was not checked against the DNA. TRBV21-1 is a recognized pseudogene. There are 14 residues in the CDR3. The CDR3 DNA follows: TGTGCCAGCCCCTGGGGGCAGCATTCCTACGAGCAGTACTTC. Translating it yields CASPWGQHSYEQYF.

The chain couples TRBV5-1 to TRBJ2-2; 14 positions match TRBD2. In germline, CDR1 is SGHRS, CDR2 YFSETQ. V trimming: 4 bases; J trimming: 5 bases; junction bases outside the gene matches: 4. This CDR3 is built from 16 residues. The CDR3 loop reads CASSTGTSGGTGELFF. DNA for the CDR3: TGCGCCAGCAGCACTGGGACTAGCGGGGGTACCGGGGAGCTGTTTTTT. The full variable domain, rest sourced from reference TRBV5-1 and TRBJ2-2, is KAGVTQTPRYLIKTRGQQVTLSCSPISGHRSVSWYQQTPGQGLQFLFEYFSETQRNKGNFPGRFSGRQFSNSRSEMNVSTLELGDSALYLCASSTGTSGGTGELFFGEGSRLTVL.

This clone turned up a few times. The rearrangement joins TRBV19 to TRBJ1-5, with unresolved D. The germline V gene encodes CDR1 LNHDA and CDR2 SQIVND (reference sequence). The CDR3 loop spans 14 amino acids. Between the trimmed V and J ends, which lost 3 bases and 6 bases, there was a span of 12 bases. CDR3 bases: TGTGCCAGTAGTATTAGGGAACGGGGTCAGCCCCAGCATTTT. It is translated as CASSIRERGQPQHF.

The chain couples TRBV5-6 to TRBJ1-5; 7 nucleotides align to TRBD1. The germline gives CDR1 SGHDT, CDR2 YYEEEE. The CDR3 contains 16 residues. Germline trimming cut 0 bases from V and 2 bases from J; bases unmatched to any gene: 5. The CDR3, as DNA: TGTGCCAGCAGCTTGGGAGGGGGCAATCGCAATCAGCCCCAGCATTTT. Its translation is CASSLGGGNRNQPQHF.

The rearrangement uses TRBV5-1 and TRBJ2-7; D perhaps matches TRBD2 (5 bases). The CDR3 consists of 16 residues. V lost 0 bases, J lost 3 bases, and 16 bases lay in between. Germline values: CDR1 SGHRS, CDR2 YFSETQ. The chain's CDR3 is CASSLVVRSANYEQYF. The DNA of the CDR3 is TGCGCCAGCAGCTTGGTGGTGCGTAGCGCCAACTACGAGCAGTACTTC.